The TCR beta chain under discussion was sequenced for a study of tumor and adjacent non-tumor tissue in lung cancer. Across the study: Stage I to III disease affected some 11 men and 5 women aged 31 to 76. Study findings and constraints: Tumor repertoires had a smaller top 100 clone share than normal lung. Tumor TCR diversity, when higher, was linked to shorter survival.

Germline CDR1 is DFQATT and CDR2 is SNEGSKA (reference sequence). The CDR3 extends over 14 amino acids. Trimming shortened V by 0 bases and J by 4 bases, and 12 bases separated the two germline ends. RNA was extracted from bulk tissue without any cell sorting. Distant lung tissue was collected more than 3 cm away from the tumor edge. Remarks on this clonotype: The antigen is unknown. Being one base from a much bigger clone, this may be a read error.

A modified ARM-PCR protocol with three rounds of nested PCR amplified TCRbeta. Each CDR3 protein is one row after TCRdb ran MiXCR on the multiplex PCR reads. Altogether 50,000 to 60,000 distinct CDR3 sequences are present, 74% being singletons, with the ten largest covering more than 20%. The V call is TRBV20-1, the J call TRBJ1-1; D is possibly TRBD1 (5 bases). This TCR derives from a woman aged 60 to 75 with non-small cell lung cancer. The specimen sequenced was distant non-tumor lung tissue. The CDR3 DNA reads as TGCAGTGCTAGAGACTACAGGAGTAGCACTGAAGCTTTCTTT. As protein: CSARDYRSSTEAFF.